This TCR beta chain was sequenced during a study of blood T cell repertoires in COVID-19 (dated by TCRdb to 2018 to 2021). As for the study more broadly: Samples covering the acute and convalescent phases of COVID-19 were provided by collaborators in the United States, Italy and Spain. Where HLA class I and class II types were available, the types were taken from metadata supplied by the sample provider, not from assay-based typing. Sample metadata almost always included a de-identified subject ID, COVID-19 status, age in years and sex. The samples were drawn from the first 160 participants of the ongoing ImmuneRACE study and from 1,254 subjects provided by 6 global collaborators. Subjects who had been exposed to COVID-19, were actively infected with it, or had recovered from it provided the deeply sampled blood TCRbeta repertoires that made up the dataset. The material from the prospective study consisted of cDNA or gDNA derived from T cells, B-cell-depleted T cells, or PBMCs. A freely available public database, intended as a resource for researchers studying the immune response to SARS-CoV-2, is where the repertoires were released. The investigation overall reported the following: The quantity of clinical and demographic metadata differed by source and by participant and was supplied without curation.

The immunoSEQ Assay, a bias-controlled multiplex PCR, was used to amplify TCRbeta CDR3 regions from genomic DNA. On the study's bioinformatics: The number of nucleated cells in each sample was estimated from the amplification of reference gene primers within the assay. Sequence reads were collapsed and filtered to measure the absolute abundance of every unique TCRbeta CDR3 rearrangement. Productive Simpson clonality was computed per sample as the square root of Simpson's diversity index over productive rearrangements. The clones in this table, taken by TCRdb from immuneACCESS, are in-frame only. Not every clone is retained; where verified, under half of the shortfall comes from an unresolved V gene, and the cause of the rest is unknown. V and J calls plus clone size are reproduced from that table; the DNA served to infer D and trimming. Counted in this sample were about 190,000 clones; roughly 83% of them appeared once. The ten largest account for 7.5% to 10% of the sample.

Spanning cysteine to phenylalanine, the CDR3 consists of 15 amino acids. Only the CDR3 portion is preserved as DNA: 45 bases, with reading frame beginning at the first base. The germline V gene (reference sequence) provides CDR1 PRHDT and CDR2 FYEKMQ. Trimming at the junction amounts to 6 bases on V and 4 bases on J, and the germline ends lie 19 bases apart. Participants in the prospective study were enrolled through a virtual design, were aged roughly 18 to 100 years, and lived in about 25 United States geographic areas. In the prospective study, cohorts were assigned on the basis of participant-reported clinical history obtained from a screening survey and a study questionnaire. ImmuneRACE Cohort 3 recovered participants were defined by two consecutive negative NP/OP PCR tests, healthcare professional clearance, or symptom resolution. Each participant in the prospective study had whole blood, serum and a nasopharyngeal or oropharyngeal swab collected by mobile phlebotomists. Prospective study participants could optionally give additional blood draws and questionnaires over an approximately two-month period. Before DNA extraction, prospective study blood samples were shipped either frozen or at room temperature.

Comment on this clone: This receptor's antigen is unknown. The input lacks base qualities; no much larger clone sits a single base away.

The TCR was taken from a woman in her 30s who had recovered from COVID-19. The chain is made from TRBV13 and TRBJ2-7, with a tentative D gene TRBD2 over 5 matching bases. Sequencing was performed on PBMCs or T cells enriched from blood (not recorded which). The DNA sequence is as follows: TGTGCCAGCAGTTTCGGGATAAAAGGCGGTTACGAGCAGTACTTC. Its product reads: CASSFGIKGGYEQYF.